This TCR beta chain was recovered during a study of blood T cell repertoires in COVID-19. Study summary: From the United States, Italy and Spain came samples of acute and convalescent COVID-19. PBMCs, B-cell-depleted T cells, or T cells provided the cDNA or gDNA that made up the material.

This CDR3 contains 14 residues. V gave up 2 bases and J gave up 4 bases, with 12 bases separating them. Per germline, CDR1 MNHEY and CDR2 SMNVEV (reference sequence). Authors' analysis steps: Researchers report that nucleated cell counts were estimated from reference gene primer amplification. Sequencing was performed with immunoSEQ multiplex PCR; in TCRdb, only in-frame clones are kept and a portion is missing. That table is the source of V, J and clone size, and D and trimming were worked out from the DNA. This table holds about 280,000 clones, around 89% found once. This chain connects TRBV27 to TRBJ2-7, with a possible D match to TRBD1 (5 bases). The receptor was derived from a man in his forties or fifties with acute or convalescent COVID-19. The sample consisted of peripheral blood. Here the CDR3 reads CASSLQGSGYEQYF. The CDR3 DNA follows: TGTGCCAGCAGTTTACAGGGTTCAGGGTACGAGCAGTACTTC.